The 29 T cell receptor beta chains below come from one sample, sequenced in a study of ipilimumab plus nivolumab after autologous stem cell transplantation. Repertoires were generated with immunoSEQ multiplex PCR, while TCRdb's copy carries only in-frame clones and drops some. The sample lists approximately 15,000 clones, approximately 79% seen once, with roughly a third in the top ten. The sequencing here drew on PBMCs, taken in a trial of ipilimumab plus nivolumab as post-transplant consolidation. These receptors originate from a male donor with diffuse large B-cell lymphoma.

This clone was counted between two and nine times. This chain uses TRBV4-2 with TRBJ1-1; D is perhaps TRBD1 (6 bases). V was clipped by 1 base and J by 5 bases, with 14 bases between them. Germline assignment: CDR1 LGHNA and CDR2 YNFKEQ. CDR3 length: 15 amino acids. The CDR3 bases are TGTGCCAGCAGCCAAGTGGGGGGCTTGAGGACTGAAGCTTTCTTT. This translates into CASSQVGGLRTEAFF.

This chain uses TRBV18 with TRBJ1-5, with TRBD1 identical over 9 bases. This CDR3 is 16 amino acids long. Germline assignment: CDR1 KGHSH and CDR2 LQKENI. V lost 5 bases, J lost 6 bases, and 11 bases stayed unmatched. In DNA, the CDR3 is TGTGCCAGCTCATCCGATCACAGGGGGCGCGGTCAGCCCCAGCATTTT. Protein product: CASSSDHRGRGQPQHF.

The gene calls are TRBV5-1 and TRBJ2-5, with TRBD2 matching 7 bases. The DNA end is a closer match to TRBJ2-7, so the J assignment may be wrong. Per germline, CDR1 SGHRS and CDR2 YFSETQ. This CDR3 spans 17 amino acids. Written as DNA, the CDR3 is TGCGCCAGCAGCTTGGGACCCAAGGGGAGGGAGGGCCACGAGCAGTACTTC. This sequence encodes CASSLGPKGREGHEQYF.

CDR3 nucleotides: TGTGCCAGCAGCGTAACCAACTATGGCTACACCTTC. It is translated as CASSVTNYGYTF. This chain links TRBV13 with TRBJ1-2; no clear D. With 5 bases removed from V and 2 bases from J, the gap between germline ends came to 6 bases. The CDR3 runs to 12 residues. Germline V gives CDR1 PRHDT, CDR2 FYEKMQ (reference sequence).

The V gene is TRBV12-2, the J gene TRBJ1-6; the table's D call TRBD1 went unverified against the DNA. TRBV12-2 is termed a pseudogene. The CDR3 consists of 16 residues. The CDR3 nucleotides read TGTGCAAGTCGCTTAGTCGGGACAGGGGATAATTCACCCCTCCACTTT. It specifies CASRLVGTGDNSPLHF.

This clone turned up a few times. This sequence joins TRBV4-1 and TRBJ2-3, with D perhaps matching TRBD2 (5 bases). The ends were cut back, 0 bases at V and 8 bases at J, with 12 bases in the middle. CDR1 and CDR2 (germline): MGHRA, YSYEKL. The CDR3 sequence is 14 residues long. The CDR3 sequence is CASSQDLVAGTQYF. CDR3 DNA sequence: TGCGCCAGCAGCCAAGATCTGGTGGCGGGTACGCAGTATTTT.

The chain is built from TRBV10-1 and TRBJ2-3; D not resolved. Germline lookup yields CDR1 WNHNN and CDR2 SYGVQD (reference sequence). V was cut by 0 bases and J by 7 bases, with 8 bases left in between. The CDR3 runs 13 residues. CDR3 coding DNA: TGCGCCAGCAGTGAGTCTGGGGTAAATACGCAGTATTTT. Translating it yields CASSESGVNTQYF.

The chain employs TRBV7-9 and TRBJ1-1; D call uncertain. Germline V gene lookup returns CDR1 SEHNR and CDR2 FQNEAQ (reference sequence). The CDR3 is 12 residues long. V was cut by 1 base and J by 8 bases, with 8 bases left in between. CDR3 in amino acids: CASSLGTQEAFF. The DNA for the CDR3 is TGTGCCAGCAGCTTAGGGACCCAGGAAGCTTTCTTT.

This clone was found once. The genes are TRBV14 and TRBJ1-4; no clear D. Germline V lookup: CDR1 SGHDN, CDR2 FVKESK. Between the trimmed V and J ends, which lost 2 bases and 7 bases, there was a span of 11 bases. CDR3 length equals 14 residues. CDR3: CASSQLRGGEKLFF. The CDR3 nucleotides read TGTGCCAGCAGCCAACTTCGTGGCGGTGAAAAACTGTTTTTT.

This sequence joins TRBV4-1 and TRBJ2-7; 7 nucleotides match TRBD2. The CDR3 spans 17 residues. Germline V gene sequence: CDR1 MGHRA, CDR2 YSYEKL. The ends lost 1 base at V and 2 bases at J; junction bases unmatched: 11. CDR3 loop: CASSQAPAGGWTYEQYF. The DNA of the CDR3 is TGCGCCAGCAGCCAAGCCCCTGCCGGGGGGTGGACCTACGAGCAGTACTTC.

The chain combines TRBV5-1 with TRBJ1-2, with a weak D call TRBD1 (5 bases). CDR1 is SGHRS and CDR2 is YFSETQ in the germline V gene. The V end lost 0 bases, the J end lost 7 bases, and 16 bases lay between the germline ends. This CDR3 is built from 15 residues. The CDR3 DNA reads TGCGCCAGCAGCTTGGATTCAGGGCCCCTCGGTGGCTACACCTTC. Translating gives CASSLDSGPLGGYTF.

The rearrangement joins TRBV20-1 to TRBJ1-2, with a tentative D call TRBD1 (5 bases). The CDR3 runs to 11 residues. V lost 3 bases and J lost 8, with 10 bases in between. Germline CDR1 DFQATT, CDR2 SNEGSKA (reference sequence). The DNA for the CDR3 is TGCAGTGCTAGTCTGGGGGAAGGCTACACCTTC. Translating it yields CSASLGEGYTF.

The chain couples TRBV18 to TRBJ2-7, with 8 bases lining up with TRBD1. Losses at the gene ends were 0 bases for V and 3 bases for J; bases not matched to a gene: 4. The CDR3 spans 15 residues. Germline loops: CDR1 KGHSH, CDR2 LQKENI. The CDR3 reads CASSPPTGANYEQYF. DNA for the CDR3: TGTGCCAGCTCACCACCGACAGGGGCCAACTACGAGCAGTACTTC. Full variable domain (remainder filled in from reference TRBV18 and TRBJ2-7): NAGVMQNPRHLVRRRGQEARLRCSPMKGHSHVYWYRQLPEEGLKFMVYLQKENIIDESGMPKERFSAEFPKEGPSILRIQQVVRGDSAAYFCASSPPTGANYEQYFGPGTRLTVT.

The rearrangement joins TRBV5-6 to TRBJ2-7; D is unclear. Per the germline V gene, CDR1 is SGHDT and CDR2 is YYEEEE. This CDR3 has 14 residues. V shed 0 bases and J shed 2 bases, with 9 bases lying between them. As DNA, the CDR3 is TGTGCCAGCAGCTTGGGGATGAAGGCCTACGAGCAGTACTTC. Protein: CASSLGMKAYEQYF. Supplemented by reference TRBV5-6 and TRBJ2-7, the full variable domain reads DAGVTQSPTHLIKTRGQQVTLRCSPKSGHDTVSWYQQALGQGPQFIFQYYEEEERQRGNFPDRFSGHQFPNYSSELNVNALLLGDSALYLCASSLGMKAYEQYFGPGTRLTVT.

The chain couples TRBV11-3 to TRBJ2-3, with 7 nucleotides matching TRBD1. CDR3 length: 17 residues. Germline V gives CDR1 SGHNT, CDR2 YENEEA. Trimming removed 4 bases from V and 1 base from J; junction bases left unmatched: 11. This CDR3 is CASSSLGTDTGTDTQYF. In nucleotides, the CDR3 is TGTGCCAGCAGCTCACTAGGGACAGATACTGGCACAGATACGCAGTATTTT.

The V gene is TRBV5-1, the J gene TRBJ1-1; no definite D call. The germline V and J ends were trimmed by 4 bases and 5 bases, with 18 bases remaining between them. The germline gives CDR1 SGHRS, CDR2 YFSETQ. This CDR3 comprises 15 residues. In nucleotides, the CDR3 is TGCGCCAGCAGCCGGTGGACGGGAGAGAGGACTGAAGCTTTCTTT. This gives the protein CASSRWTGERTEAFF.

V gene TRBV9 combines with J gene TRBJ1-4; no clear D gene. The CDR3 extends over 15 amino acids. Germline CDR1 is SGDLS and CDR2 is YYNGEE. With 0 bases removed from V and 10 bases from J, the gap between germline ends came to 16 bases. CDR3 in DNA: TGTGCCAGCAGCGTAGATGCGGTTGAGTCGAGAAAACTGTTTTTT. As protein: CASSVDAVESRKLFF.

The chain links TRBV29-1 to TRBJ2-1; no clear D gene. Trimming took 6 bases from V and 10 from J, leaving 16 bases between them. The CDR3 runs 12 residues. Germline V CDR1 and CDR2: SQVTM, ANQGSEA. CDR3 nucleotide sequence: TGCAGCGTCTCCTGGCCTGGCACGGAGCAGTTCTTC. Its protein is CSVSWPGTEQFF.

This clone was observed a few times. The J gene is TRBJ2-7, the V gene TRBV10-1; D is unresolved. Trimming shortened V by 0 bases and J by 5 bases, and 8 bases separated the two germline ends. The CDR3 sequence is 13 residues long. Germline assignment: CDR1 WNHNN and CDR2 SYGVQD (reference sequence). CDR3 nucleotides: TGCGCCAGCAGTGAGTCCTTAGACAACGAGCAGTACTTC. The encoded protein is CASSESLDNEQYF.

The V and J genes are TRBV14 and TRBJ2-1, with 8 bases lining up with TRBD2. V dropped 3 bases and J dropped 6; count of bases not matched to a gene: 1. Per germline, CDR1 SGHDN and CDR2 FVKESK. The length of the CDR3 is 13 residues. Here the CDR3 reads CASSHSGINEQFF. DNA for the CDR3: TGTGCCAGCAGCCATAGCGGGATCAATGAGCAGTTCTTC. Combining the CDR3 with reference TRBV14 and TRBJ2-1 gives the whole variable domain EAGVTQFPSHSVIEKGQTVTLRCDPISGHDNLYWYRRVMGKEIKFLLHFVKESKQDESGMPNNRFLAERTGGTYSTLKVQPAELEDSGVYFCASSHSGINEQFFGPGTRLTVL.

This sequence joins TRBV11-3 and TRBJ2-7; D might be TRBD2 (5 bases). The length of the CDR3 is 13 residues. Germline CDR1 reads SGHNT; CDR2 reads YENEEA. V dropped 6 bases and J dropped 6 bases, with 15 bases sitting between them. The CDR3 nucleotides read TGTGCCAGCAGTCTAAAAAGAGAGGGCGAGCAGTACTTC. Translation: CASSLKREGEQYF.

This clone was seen just once. The chain recombines TRBV7-6 with TRBJ2-1, with D maybe TRBD2 (6 bases). The germline V gene encodes CDR1 SGHVS and CDR2 FNYEAQ. The ends were cut back, 1 base at V and 5 bases at J, with 12 bases in the middle. The length of the CDR3 is 15 residues. The CDR3 here is CASSLGGNFDNEQFF. The CDR3 DNA reads TGTGCCAGCAGCTTAGGCGGGAACTTCGACAATGAGCAGTTCTTC.

In DNA form, the CDR3 reads TGTGCCAGCAGCCCAAGACAGGGGTCGGTCTACGAGCAGTACTTC. The encoded protein is CASSPRQGSVYEQYF. V gene TRBV7-9 combines with J gene TRBJ2-7; 8 bases are shared with TRBD1. Germline CDR1 reads SEHNR; CDR2 reads FQNEAQ (reference sequence). With 5 bases clipped from V and 3 bases from J, the junction kept 9 bases outside the gene matches. This CDR3 is built from 15 residues.

V usage is TRBV29-1 and J usage is TRBJ1-1; 8 nucleotides match TRBD1. The CDR3 extends over 15 amino acids. The germline CDR1 and CDR2 sequences are SQVTM and ANQGSEA. V was clipped by 4 bases and J by 1 base; unmatched bases: 8. CDR3 region: CSVGRWDRKNTEAFF. CDR3 nucleotides: TGCAGCGTTGGTCGTTGGGACAGGAAGAACACTGAAGCTTTCTTT.

This clone appeared a single time. The V gene is TRBV2, the J gene TRBJ2-3, with TRBD2 matching 12 bases. The germline gives CDR1 SNHLY, CDR2 FYNNEI. CDR3 length: 16 residues. V was clipped by 4 bases and J by 4 bases; unmatched bases: 6. CDR3 residues: CASSAGLAGRSDTQYF. As DNA, the CDR3 is TGTGCCAGCAGTGCCGGACTAGCGGGGCGGTCAGATACGCAGTATTTT. The entire variable domain, with the rest obtained from reference TRBV2 and TRBJ2-3, is as follows: EPEVTQTPSHQVTQMGQEVILRCVPISNHLYFYWYRQILGQKVEFLVSFYNNEISEKSEIFDDQFSVERPDGSNFTLKIRSTKLEDSAMYFCASSAGLAGRSDTQYFGPGTRLTVL.

This clone ranks as medium-sized. The chain carries TRBV19 and TRBJ1-4; D gene ambiguous. The CDR3 spans 17 residues. V was trimmed by 3 bases and J by 3 bases, leaving 17 bases between them. CDR1 is LNHDA, CDR2 SQIVND, per germline (reference sequence). The CDR3 DNA reads as TGTGCCAGTAGTATTTTATCGGGAGGTCAGGCTAATGAAAAACTGTTTTTT. It is translated as CASSILSGGQANEKLFF.

This clone was detected only once. The J gene is TRBJ1-5, the V gene TRBV19; TRBD1 aligns across 8 bases. CDR3 size: 16 residues. CDR1 and CDR2 from the germline V gene are LNHDA and SQIVND (reference sequence). V gave up 1 base and J gave up 4 bases; unmatched junction bases: 6. The CDR3 sequence is CASSIGGGQENQPQHF. The DNA for the CDR3 is TGTGCCAGTAGTATAGGGGGGGGACAGGAGAATCAGCCCCAGCATTTT.

This clone was observed a few times. V gene TRBV5-1 combines with J gene TRBJ2-4; D is possibly TRBD1 or TRBD2 (5 bases each). V was pared by 4 bases and J by 8 bases, with 22 bases between. Germline values: CDR1 SGHRS, CDR2 YFSETQ. The CDR3 has 16 amino acids. The CDR3 DNA is TGCGCCAGCAGCCGGGGCGGGTCAGGAGAAGGGGACATTCAGTACTTC. Its translation: CASSRGGSGEGDIQYF.

The gene calls are TRBV4-1 and TRBJ2-7, with D possibly TRBD2 on 5 matching bases. V was pared by 2 bases and J by 3 bases, with 8 bases between. This CDR3 has 13 residues. Germline CDR1 and CDR2: MGHRA and YSYEKL. In nucleotides, the CDR3 is TGCGCCAGCAGCCAACATAGCGACTACGAGCAGTACTTC. It encodes CASSQHSDYEQYF.